The following is a TCR beta chain sequence with its context. Its antigen remains unknown. Just one base apart from a much larger clone, this may be a read error. The sample comes from a study of blood T cells in healthy people across ages. Broader study findings: Unknown donor CMV status possibly confounded expanded clonotype changes.

The CDR3 covers 17 residues. Germline V CDR1 and CDR2: MNHEY, SVGAGI. PCR was performed a second time for about 7 to 11 cycles using a sample-barcoded 5' primer and a J-beta primer mix. A 12-random-nucleotide template-switch adaptor tagged each cDNA molecule. TCRdb reprocessed the 5' RACE reads with MiXCR, giving one entry per CDR3 protein. Among around 1,700,000 distinct CDR3 sequences listed, roughly 28% were seen once. This chain uses TRBV6-5 with TRBJ2-6, with D possibly matching TRBD1 (5 bases). The sample was blood. This sequence was found in a woman aged 25 to 39 in good health. In DNA form, the CDR3 reads TGTGCCAGCAGTTACTATTCCCGTCGATTAGGGGCCAACGTCCGGACTTTC. The encoded protein is CASSYYSRRLGANVRTF.